Sequencing of this T cell receptor beta chain was carried out in a study of blood T cell repertoires in COVID-19. Study context: PBMCs, B-cell-depleted T cells, or T cells were the source of the cDNA or gDNA that made up the material.

The repertoire was sequenced with immunoSEQ multiplex PCR; TCRdb's copy has only in-frame clones and lacks some. The sample yields about 130,000 clones, approximately 85% seen once. Germline lookup yields CDR1 SGHRS and CDR2 YFSETQ. V gave up 5 bases and J gave up 4 bases; unmatched junction bases: 6. This CDR3 comprises 14 residues. Specimen: peripheral blood. This chain joins TRBV5-1 and TRBJ2-3, with 8 bases matching TRBD2. This TCR derives from a human donor in a cohort sampled during active COVID-19. CDR3 bases: TGCGCCAGCAGACCGGGGGGGCAGGCAGATACGCAGTATTTT. Translating gives CASRPGGQADTQYF.